Listed here are 19 T cell receptor beta chains from one sample, sequenced in a study of cytomegalovirus exposure and HLA in healthy donors. Researchers ran the PCR with 60 Vbeta and 13 Jbeta primers. Generated by immunoSEQ multiplex PCR, the TCRdb table keeps only in-frame clones and is missing some. Seen here are approximately 130,000 clones, approximately 85% observed once, and the top ten hold about 6.7%. Input material: PBMCs. These receptor sequences come from a woman in her twenties or thirties in good health and CMV-seropositive.

The CDR3 sequence is CASSESGGSETQYF. For the CDR3, the DNA is TGCGCCAGCAGTGAGTCTGGGGGGTCGGAGACCCAGTACTTC. The chain links TRBV10-1 to TRBJ2-5; tentative D call: TRBD2 (6 bases). This CDR3 region has 14 residues. The V gene lost 0 bases and the J gene lost 5 bases, with 10 bases spanning the gap. Germline assignment: CDR1 WNHNN and CDR2 SYGVQD (reference sequence).

This clone has a handful of counts. The chain joins TRBV10-3 to TRBJ2-7, with TRBD2 identical over 8 bases. The V and J ends lost 6 bases and 0 bases, in that order; junction bases with no gene match: 7. The CDR3 is 15 amino acids. Per the germline V gene, CDR1 is ENHRY and CDR2 is SYGVKD. The CDR3 is CAISSPTSVSYEQYF. The DNA for the CDR3 is TGTGCCATCAGCTCACCGACTAGCGTCTCCTACGAGCAGTACTTC.

The rearrangement links TRBV9 to TRBJ1-2; 10 positions match TRBD1. J was trimmed by 4 bases and V by 4 bases; bases with no gene match: 7. Germline V gives CDR1 SGDLS, CDR2 YYNGEE. This CDR3 has 15 residues. Here the CDR3 DNA reads TGTGCCAGCAGCTCACGACAGGGGGCGAGCTATGGCTACACCTTC. Translated, it gives CASSSRQGASYGYTF.

In this sample, this clone turned up a few times. This chain uses TRBV6-6 with TRBJ1-1; D unresolved. The germline CDR1 and CDR2 sequences are MNHNY and SVGAGI (reference sequence). The CDR3 covers 12 residues. V lost 7 bases and J 4 bases, leaving 10 bases between the germline ends. The CDR3 sequence: CASIQSFTEAFF. CDR3 sequence (DNA): TGTGCCAGCATTCAGTCGTTCACTGAAGCTTTCTTT.

The chain recombines TRBV7-9 with TRBJ2-2, with TRBD1 matching 7 bases. The ends lost 10 bases at V and 4 bases at J; junction bases unmatched: 6. Germline V gene lookup returns CDR1 SEHNR and CDR2 FQNEAQ (reference sequence). The CDR3 spans 13 residues. CDR3 nucleotide sequence: TGTGCCACACAGGGGATTGGCACCGGGGAGCTGTTTTTT. Translation gives CATQGIGTGELFF.

The chain employs TRBV6-5 and TRBJ2-3; D call uncertain. The germline V gene encodes CDR1 MNHEY and CDR2 SVGAGI. Trimming cost V 0 bases and J 1 base, with 11 bases left between them. This CDR3 comprises 16 residues. CDR3 DNA: TGTGCCAGCAGTTACTCAAGTCGACTGCGCACAGATACGCAGTATTTT. It translates to CASSYSSRLRTDTQYF.

V usage is TRBV19 and J usage is TRBJ1-4, with TRBD1 matching 7 bases. CDR1 is LNHDA and CDR2 is SQIVND in the germline V gene (reference sequence). The CDR3 is made up of 14 amino acids. V shed 5 bases, J shed 4 bases, and the junction held 4 bases outside the gene matches. This CDR3 reads CASSAGQSNEKLFF. Written as DNA, the CDR3 is TGTGCCAGTAGTGCGGGACAGAGTAATGAAAAACTGTTTTTT.

This chain connects TRBV11-2 to TRBJ2-3, with 8 bases identical to TRBD1. The V segment lost 4 bases and the J segment 2 bases; nucleotides outside the gene matches: 5. The CDR3 covers 15 residues. The germline CDR1 and CDR2 sequences are SGHAT and FQNNGV. CDR3 DNA sequence: TGTGCCAGCAGCTACGGACAGGGATCCACAGATACGCAGTATTTT. Protein sequence: CASSYGQGSTDTQYF.

This clone was found a few times. In nucleotides, the CDR3 is TGCGCCAGCAACGATCCCACAGGGGCAGGGGGAAGCTATGGCTACACCTTC. It translates to CASNDPTGAGGSYGYTF. The rearrangement links TRBV4-1 to TRBJ1-2; 7 bases agree with TRBD1. CDR3 length: 17 amino acids. The V gene's germline CDR1 is MGHRA and CDR2 YSYEKL. V shed 7 bases and J 4 bases; nucleotides not matched to a gene: 18.

The chain couples TRBV19 to TRBJ2-3; 14 bases agree with TRBD2. The CDR3 covers 15 residues. V lost 4 bases, J lost 5 bases, and 2 bases stayed unmatched. Germline V gene data show CDR1 as LNHDA and CDR2 as SQIVND (reference sequence). CDR3 residues: CASSTGTSGRDTQYF. In DNA form, the CDR3 reads TGTGCCAGTAGTACTGGGACTAGCGGGAGAGATACGCAGTATTTT. The full variable domain, rest sourced from reference TRBV19 and TRBJ2-3, is DGGITQSPKYLFRKEGQNVTLSCEQNLNHDAMYWYRQDPGQGLRLIYYSQIVNDFQKGDIAEGYSVSREKKESFPLTVTSAQKNPTAFYLCASSTGTSGRDTQYFGPGTRLTVL.

The chain uses TRBV28 and TRBJ1-5, with unresolved D. The germline V and J ends were trimmed by 4 bases and 0 bases, with 13 bases remaining between them. This CDR3 comprises 16 residues. CDR1 and CDR2 (germline): MDHEN, SYDVKM. The CDR3 here is CASSSPTSYSNQPQHF. CDR3 coding DNA: TGTGCCAGCAGTTCCCCGACAAGTTATAGCAATCAGCCCCAGCATTTT.

For this clone: One junction end disagrees with the germline gene, perhaps due to a read error. This chain links TRBV11-2 with TRBJ2-7; tentatively, D is TRBD2 (6 bases). Germline-derived CDR1 and CDR2 are SGHAT and FQNNGV. This CDR3 is 16 amino acids long. In nucleotides, the CDR3 is TGTGCCAGCAGCCTAGAGGGGTGGGACTCCTCCTACGAGCAGTACTTC. Translating gives CASSLEGWDSSYEQYF.

This clone was seen a few times. This same CDR3 is encoded by further DNA sequences in the sample. The chain links TRBV7-9 to TRBJ2-5; D may be TRBD2 (5 bases). This CDR3 has 14 amino acids. Trimming took off 1 base at V and 1 base at J, with 7 bases between the two ends. CDR1 SEHNR and CDR2 FQNEAQ come from the germline V gene (reference sequence). DNA for the CDR3: TGTGCCAGCAGCTTAGAGGCGGGCCAAGAGACCCAGTACTTC. It translates to CASSLEAGQETQYF.

The chain joins TRBV28 to TRBJ1-3, with 8 bases aligning to TRBD1. CDR1 is MDHEN, CDR2 SYDVKM, per germline. Trimming cost V 3 bases and J 7 bases; bases outside gene matches: 8. The CDR3 is 15 amino acids. CDR3 protein: CASSFWTGLGNTIYF. The CDR3 DNA sequence: TGTGCCAGCAGTTTTTGGACAGGGCTAGGTAACACCATATATTTT. The full variable domain, its missing parts supplied by reference TRBV28 and TRBJ1-3, is DVKVTQSSRYLVKRTGEKVFLECVQDMDHENMFWYRQDPGLGLRLIYFSYDVKMKEKGDIPEGYSVSREKKERFSLILESASTNQTSMYLCASSFWTGLGNTIYFGEGSWLTVV.

This sequence joins TRBV2 and TRBJ2-7; no definite D call. Trimming took off 3 bases at V and 0 bases at J, with 9 bases between the two ends. The germline gives CDR1 SNHLY, CDR2 FYNNEI. This CDR3 is 14 amino acids long. In DNA form, the CDR3 reads TGTGCCAGCAGTGAGCCAGCTAGCTCCTACGAGCAGTACTTC. Protein: CASSEPASSYEQYF.

V is TRBV5-1 and J is TRBJ2-1, with 7 bases aligning to TRBD1. From germline, CDR1 is SGHRS and CDR2 YFSETQ. The CDR3 is made up of 14 amino acids. V lost 4 bases to trimming and J lost 8 bases; unmatched junction nucleotides: 9. This CDR3 reads CASSPRTGSDEQFF. The CDR3 DNA sequence: TGCGCCAGCAGCCCCCGGACAGGAAGCGATGAGCAGTTCTTC.

V gene TRBV28 combines with J gene TRBJ2-1; 15 nucleotides match TRBD2. Trimming cost V 3 bases and J 9 bases; bases outside gene matches: 12. Per germline, CDR1 MDHEN and CDR2 SYDVKM. This CDR3 contains 18 residues. CDR3 nucleotides: TGTGCCAGCAGTTTGGGACTAGCGGGAGGCCCCCTGGCGGGTGAGCAGTTCTTC. Protein sequence: CASSLGLAGGPLAGEQFF.

This chain connects TRBV5-1 to TRBJ2-5; 8 bases align to TRBD2. The CDR3 length is 15 residues. Germline V gene lookup returns CDR1 SGHRS and CDR2 YFSETQ. The V gene end was trimmed by 4 bases and the J gene end by 1 base; junction bases not matched to a gene: 6. CDR3 residues: CASSPTGGGQETQYF. Here the CDR3 DNA reads TGCGCCAGCAGCCCGACGGGAGGGGGCCAAGAGACCCAGTACTTC.

J is TRBJ2-7 and V is TRBV28; TRBD2 is a possible D gene (5 bases). Deletions cut 5 bases from V and 1 base from J, with 12 bases between. The CDR3 contains 14 residues. Looked up from germline, CDR1 is MDHEN and CDR2 is SYDVKM. CDR3 sequence (DNA): TGTGCCAGCAGTCTTTACCGGGGTTCCTACGAGCAGTACTTC. Amino acids: CASSLYRGSYEQYF.